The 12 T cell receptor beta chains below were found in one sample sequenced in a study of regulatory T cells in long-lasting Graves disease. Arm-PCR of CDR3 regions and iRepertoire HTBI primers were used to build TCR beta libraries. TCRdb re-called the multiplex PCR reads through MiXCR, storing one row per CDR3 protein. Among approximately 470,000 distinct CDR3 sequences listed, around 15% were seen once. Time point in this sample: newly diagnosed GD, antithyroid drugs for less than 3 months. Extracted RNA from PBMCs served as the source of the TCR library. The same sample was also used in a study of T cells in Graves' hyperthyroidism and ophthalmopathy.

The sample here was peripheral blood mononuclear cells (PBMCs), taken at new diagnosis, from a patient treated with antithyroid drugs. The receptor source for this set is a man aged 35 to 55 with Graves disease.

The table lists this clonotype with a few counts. CDR3: CASSSGPLAEDTQYF. The CDR3 nucleotides read TGTGCCAGCAGCTCTGGCCCCCTAGCGGAAGATACGCAGTATTTT. V usage is TRBV13 and J usage is TRBJ2-3, with 7 bases identical to TRBD2. Per the germline V gene, CDR1 is PRHDT and CDR2 is FYEKMQ (reference sequence). CDR3 length: 15 residues. V lost 4 bases, J lost 5 bases, and 9 bases stayed unmatched.

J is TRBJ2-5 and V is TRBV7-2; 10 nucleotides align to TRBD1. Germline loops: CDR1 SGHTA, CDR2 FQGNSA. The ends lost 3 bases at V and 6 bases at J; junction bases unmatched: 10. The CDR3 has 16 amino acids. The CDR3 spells CASSFRDRGFGKTQYF. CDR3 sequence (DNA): TGTGCCAGCAGCTTTCGGGACAGGGGTTTTGGAAAGACCCAGTACTTC.

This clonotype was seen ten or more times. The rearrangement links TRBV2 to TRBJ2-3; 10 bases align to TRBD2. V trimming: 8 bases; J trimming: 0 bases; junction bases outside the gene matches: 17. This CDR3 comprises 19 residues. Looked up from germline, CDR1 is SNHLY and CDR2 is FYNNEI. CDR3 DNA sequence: TGTGCCAGCGGGTGGGCTAGCGGGAGTATGGGGGCTAGCACAGATACGCAGTATTTT. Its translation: CASGWASGSMGASTDTQYF. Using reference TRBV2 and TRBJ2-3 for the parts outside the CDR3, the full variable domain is EPEVTQTPSHQVTQMGQEVILRCVPISNHLYFYWYRQILGQKVEFLVSFYNNEISEKSEIFDDQFSVERPDGSNFTLKIRSTKLEDSAMYFCASGWASGSMGASTDTQYFGPGTRLTVL.

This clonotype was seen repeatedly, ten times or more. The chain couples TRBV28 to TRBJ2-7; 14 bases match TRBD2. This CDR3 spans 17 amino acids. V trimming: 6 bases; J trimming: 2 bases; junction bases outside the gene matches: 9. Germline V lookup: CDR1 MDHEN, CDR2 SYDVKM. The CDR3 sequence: CASRPGLAGGKTYEQYF. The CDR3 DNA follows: TGTGCCAGCAGACCAGGACTAGCGGGAGGAAAAACCTACGAGCAGTACTTC. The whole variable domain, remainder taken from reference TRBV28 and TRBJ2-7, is DVKVTQSSRYLVKRTGEKVFLECVQDMDHENMFWYRQDPGLGLRLIYFSYDVKMKEKGDIPEGYSVSREKKERFSLILESASTNQTSMYLCASRPGLAGGKTYEQYFGPGTRLTVT.

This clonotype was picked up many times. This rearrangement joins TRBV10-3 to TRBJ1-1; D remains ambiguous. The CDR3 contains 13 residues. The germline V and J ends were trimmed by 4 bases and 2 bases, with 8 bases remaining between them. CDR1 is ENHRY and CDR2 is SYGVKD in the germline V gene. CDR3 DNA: TGTGCCATCAGTGGTCAGAGAAACACTGAAGCTTTCTTT. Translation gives CAISGQRNTEAFF.

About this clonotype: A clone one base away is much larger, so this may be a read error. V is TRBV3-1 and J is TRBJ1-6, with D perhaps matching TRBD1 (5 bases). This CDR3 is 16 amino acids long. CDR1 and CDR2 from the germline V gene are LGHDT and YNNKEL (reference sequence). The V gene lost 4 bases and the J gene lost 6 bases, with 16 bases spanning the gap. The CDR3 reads CASSPRDGGSNSPLHF. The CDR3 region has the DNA TGTGCCAGCAGCCCACGAGACGGGGGGAGTAATTCACCCCTCCACTTT.

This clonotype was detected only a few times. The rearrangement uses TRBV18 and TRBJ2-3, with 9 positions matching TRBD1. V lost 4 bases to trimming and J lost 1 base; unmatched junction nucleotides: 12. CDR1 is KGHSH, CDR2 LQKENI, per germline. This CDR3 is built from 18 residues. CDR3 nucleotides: TGTGCCAGCTCACACAAAACAGGGGGCATACCCCGCACAGATACGCAGTATTTT. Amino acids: CASSHKTGGIPRTDTQYF. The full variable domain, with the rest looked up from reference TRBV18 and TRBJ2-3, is NAGVMQNPRHLVRRRGQEARLRCSPMKGHSHVYWYRQLPEEGLKFMVYLQKENIIDESGMPKERFSAEFPKEGPSILRIQQVVRGDSAAYFCASSHKTGGIPRTDTQYFGPGTRLTVL.

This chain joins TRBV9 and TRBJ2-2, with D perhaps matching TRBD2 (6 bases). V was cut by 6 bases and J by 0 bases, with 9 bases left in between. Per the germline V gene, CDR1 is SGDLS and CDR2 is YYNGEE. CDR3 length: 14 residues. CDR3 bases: TGTGCCAGCAAGGAGGGGACGAACACCGGGGAGCTGTTTTTT. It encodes CASKEGTNTGELFF.

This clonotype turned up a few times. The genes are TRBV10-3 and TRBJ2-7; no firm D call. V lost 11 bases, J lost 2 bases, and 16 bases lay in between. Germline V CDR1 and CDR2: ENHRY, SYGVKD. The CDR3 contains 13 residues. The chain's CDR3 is CAARNGPTYEQYF. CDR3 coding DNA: TGTGCCGCCCGGAACGGACCTACCTACGAGCAGTACTTC.

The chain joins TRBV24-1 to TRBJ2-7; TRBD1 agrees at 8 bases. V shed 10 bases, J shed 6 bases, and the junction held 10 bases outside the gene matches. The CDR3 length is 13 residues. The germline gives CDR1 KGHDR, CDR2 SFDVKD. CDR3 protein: CATRGQGASEQYF. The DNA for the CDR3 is TGTGCCACTAGAGGACAGGGAGCGTCCGAGCAGTACTTC.

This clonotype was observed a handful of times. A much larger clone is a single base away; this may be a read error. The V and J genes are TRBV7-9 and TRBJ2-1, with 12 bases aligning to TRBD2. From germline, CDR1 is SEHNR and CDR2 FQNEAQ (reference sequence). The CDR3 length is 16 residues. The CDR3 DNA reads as TGTGCCAGCAGCTCCCCTGAGACTAGCGGGAGACATGAGCAGTGCTTC. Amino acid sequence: CASSSPETSGRHEQCF.

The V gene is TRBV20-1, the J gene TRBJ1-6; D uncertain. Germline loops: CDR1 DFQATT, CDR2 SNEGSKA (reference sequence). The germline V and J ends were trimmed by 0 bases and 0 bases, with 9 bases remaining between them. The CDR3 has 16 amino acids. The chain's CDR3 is CSAREGSSSYNSPLHF. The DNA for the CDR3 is TGCAGTGCTAGAGAGGGGTCCAGCTCCTATAATTCACCCCTCCACTTT.